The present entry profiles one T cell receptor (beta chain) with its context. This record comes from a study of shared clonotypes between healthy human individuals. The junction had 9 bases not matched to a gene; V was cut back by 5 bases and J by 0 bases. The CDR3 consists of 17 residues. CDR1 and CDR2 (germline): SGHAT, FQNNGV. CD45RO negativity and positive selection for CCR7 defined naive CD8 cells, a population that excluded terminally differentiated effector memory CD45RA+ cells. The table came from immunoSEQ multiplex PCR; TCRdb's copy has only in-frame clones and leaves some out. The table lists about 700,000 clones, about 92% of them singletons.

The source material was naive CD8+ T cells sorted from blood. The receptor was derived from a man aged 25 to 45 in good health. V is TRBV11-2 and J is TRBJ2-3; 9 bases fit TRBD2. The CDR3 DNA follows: TGTGCCAGCAGCCCTATCACTAGCGGGCCTAGCACAGATACGCAGTATTTT. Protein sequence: CASSPITSGPSTDTQYF.